This entry lists 4 T cell receptor beta chains sequenced from one sample in a study of T cells in Graves' hyperthyroidism and ophthalmopathy. RNA transcripts gave rise to amplified TCR beta CDR3 regions. The HTBI primer set drove a first-round RT-PCR of the TCR CDR3. TCRdb reprocessed the multiplex PCR reads with MiXCR, giving one entry per CDR3 protein. The data contain around 520,000 distinct CDR3 sequences, 12% to 15% of them singletons. The sample taken for sequencing was blood. The receptors were sampled from a woman between 35 and 50 years old with Graves' hyperthyroidism.

The V call is TRBV19, the J call TRBJ2-1, with 8 nucleotides matching TRBD2. The CDR3 consists of 15 residues. J was trimmed by 4 bases and V by 7 bases; bases with no gene match: 9. The germline gives CDR1 LNHDA, CDR2 SQIVND (reference sequence). The CDR3 nucleotides read TGTGCCAGTAAGGTCGGAGCGGGAGAGTACAATGAGCAGTTCTTC. It yields the protein CASKVGAGEYNEQFF.

This clonotype was detected many times. The chain employs TRBV4-1 and TRBJ1-1; D ambiguous. The V gene lost 1 base and the J gene lost 1 base, with 10 bases spanning the gap. The germline gives CDR1 MGHRA, CDR2 YSYEKL. The CDR3 length is 15 residues. CDR3 residues: CASSQADNSNTEAFF. CDR3 bases: TGCGCCAGCAGCCAAGCCGACAATTCGAACACTGAAGCTTTCTTT.

At least ten counts were recorded for this clonotype. The V gene is TRBV3-1, the J gene TRBJ2-5, with TRBD1 matching over 7 bases. The CDR3 runs to 18 residues. Per germline, CDR1 LGHDT and CDR2 YNNKEL (reference sequence). The J segment lost 6 bases and the V segment lost 0 bases, leaving 16 bases of the junction unmatched. CDR3 sequence: CASSQERWTGGLIKTQYF. The CDR3 coding sequence is TGTGCCAGCAGCCAAGAAAGGTGGACAGGTGGCTTAATCAAGACCCAGTACTTC.

This clonotype occurred many times. The chain is built from TRBV24-1 and TRBJ2-1, with D perhaps matching TRBD2 (5 bases). Trimming removed 3 bases from V and 4 bases from J, with 6 bases in between. This CDR3 has 13 residues. Germline CDR1 KGHDR, CDR2 SFDVKD. CDR3 residues: CATSDGGYNEQFF. The CDR3 nucleotides read TGTGCCACCAGTGATGGAGGTTACAATGAGCAGTTCTTC.